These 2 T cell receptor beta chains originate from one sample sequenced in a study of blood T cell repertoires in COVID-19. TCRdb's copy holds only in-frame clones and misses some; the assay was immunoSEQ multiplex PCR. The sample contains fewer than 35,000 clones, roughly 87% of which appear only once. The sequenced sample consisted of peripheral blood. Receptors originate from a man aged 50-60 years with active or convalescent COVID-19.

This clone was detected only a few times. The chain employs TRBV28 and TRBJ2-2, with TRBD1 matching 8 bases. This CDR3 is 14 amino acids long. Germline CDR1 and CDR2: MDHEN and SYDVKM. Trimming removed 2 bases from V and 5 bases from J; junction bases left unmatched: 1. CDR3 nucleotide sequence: TGTGCCAGCAGTTTACAGGGGGCAACCGGGGAGCTGTTTTTT. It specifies CASSLQGATGELFF.

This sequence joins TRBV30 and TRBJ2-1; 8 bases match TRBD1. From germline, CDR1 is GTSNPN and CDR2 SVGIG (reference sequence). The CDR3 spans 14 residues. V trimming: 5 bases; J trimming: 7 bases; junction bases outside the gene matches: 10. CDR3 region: CAWSTGVLANEQFF. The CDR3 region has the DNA TGTGCCTGGTCGACAGGGGTATTAGCGAATGAGCAGTTCTTC.